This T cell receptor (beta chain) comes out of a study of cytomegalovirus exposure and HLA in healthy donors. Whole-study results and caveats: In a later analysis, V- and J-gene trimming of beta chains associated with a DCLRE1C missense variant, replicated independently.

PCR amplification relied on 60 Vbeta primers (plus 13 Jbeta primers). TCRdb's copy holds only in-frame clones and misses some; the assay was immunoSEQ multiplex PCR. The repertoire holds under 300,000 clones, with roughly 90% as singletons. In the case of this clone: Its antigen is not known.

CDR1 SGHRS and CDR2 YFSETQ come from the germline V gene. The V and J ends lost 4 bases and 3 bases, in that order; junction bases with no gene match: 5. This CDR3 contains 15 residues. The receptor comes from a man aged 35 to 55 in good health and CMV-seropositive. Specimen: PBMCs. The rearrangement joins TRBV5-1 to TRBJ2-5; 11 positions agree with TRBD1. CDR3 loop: CASSAGQGVEETQYF. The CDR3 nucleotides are TGCGCCAGCAGCGCGGGACAGGGGGTGGAAGAGACCCAGTACTTC.